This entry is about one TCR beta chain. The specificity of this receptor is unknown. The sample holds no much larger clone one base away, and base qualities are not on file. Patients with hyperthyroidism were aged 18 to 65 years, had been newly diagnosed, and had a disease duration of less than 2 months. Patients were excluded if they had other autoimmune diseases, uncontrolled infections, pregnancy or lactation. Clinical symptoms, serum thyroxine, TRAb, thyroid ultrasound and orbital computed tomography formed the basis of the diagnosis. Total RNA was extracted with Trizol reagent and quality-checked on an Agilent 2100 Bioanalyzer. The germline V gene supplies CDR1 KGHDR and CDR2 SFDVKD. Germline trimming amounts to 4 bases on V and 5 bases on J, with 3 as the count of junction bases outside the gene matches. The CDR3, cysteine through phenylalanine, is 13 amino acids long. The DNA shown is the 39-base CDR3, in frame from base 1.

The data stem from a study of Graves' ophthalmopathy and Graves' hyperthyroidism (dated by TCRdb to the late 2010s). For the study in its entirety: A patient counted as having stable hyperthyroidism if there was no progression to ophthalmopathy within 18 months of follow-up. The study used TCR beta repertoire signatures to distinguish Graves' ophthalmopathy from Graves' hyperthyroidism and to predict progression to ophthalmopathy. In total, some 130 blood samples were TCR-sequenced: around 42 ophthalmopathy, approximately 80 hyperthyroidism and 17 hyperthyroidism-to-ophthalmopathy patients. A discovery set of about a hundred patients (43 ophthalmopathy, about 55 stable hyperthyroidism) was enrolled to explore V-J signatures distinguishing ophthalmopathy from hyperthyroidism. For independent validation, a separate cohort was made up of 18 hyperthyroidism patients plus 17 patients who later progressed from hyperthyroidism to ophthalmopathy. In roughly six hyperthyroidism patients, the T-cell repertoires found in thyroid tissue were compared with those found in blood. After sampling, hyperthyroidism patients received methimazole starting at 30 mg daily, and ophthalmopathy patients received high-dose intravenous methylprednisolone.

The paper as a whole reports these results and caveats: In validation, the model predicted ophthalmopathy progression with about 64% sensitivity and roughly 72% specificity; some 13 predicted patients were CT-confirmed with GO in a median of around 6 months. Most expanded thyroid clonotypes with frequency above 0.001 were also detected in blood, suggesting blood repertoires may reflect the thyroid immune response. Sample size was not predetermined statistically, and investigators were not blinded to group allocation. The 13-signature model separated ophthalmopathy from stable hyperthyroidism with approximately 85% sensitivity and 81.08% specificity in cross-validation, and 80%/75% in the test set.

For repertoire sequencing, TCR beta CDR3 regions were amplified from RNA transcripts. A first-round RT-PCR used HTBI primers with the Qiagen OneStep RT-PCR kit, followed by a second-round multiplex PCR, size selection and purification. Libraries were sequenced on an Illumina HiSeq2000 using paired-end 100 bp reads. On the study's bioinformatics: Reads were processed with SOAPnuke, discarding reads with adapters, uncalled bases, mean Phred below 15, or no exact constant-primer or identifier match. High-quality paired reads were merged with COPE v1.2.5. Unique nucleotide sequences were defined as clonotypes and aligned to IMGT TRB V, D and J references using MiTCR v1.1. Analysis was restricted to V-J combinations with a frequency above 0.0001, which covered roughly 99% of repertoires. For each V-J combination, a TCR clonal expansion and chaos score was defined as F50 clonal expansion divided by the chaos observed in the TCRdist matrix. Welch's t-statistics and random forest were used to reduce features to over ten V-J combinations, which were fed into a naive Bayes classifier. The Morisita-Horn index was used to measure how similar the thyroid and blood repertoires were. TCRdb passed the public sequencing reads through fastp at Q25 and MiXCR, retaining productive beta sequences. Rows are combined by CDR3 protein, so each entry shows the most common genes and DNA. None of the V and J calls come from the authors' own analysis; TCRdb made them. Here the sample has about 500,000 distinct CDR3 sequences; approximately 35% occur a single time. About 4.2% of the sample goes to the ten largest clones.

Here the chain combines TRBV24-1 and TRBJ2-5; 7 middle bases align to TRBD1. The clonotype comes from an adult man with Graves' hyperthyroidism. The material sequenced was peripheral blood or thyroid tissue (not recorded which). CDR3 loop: CATSEGQTETQYF. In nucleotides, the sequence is TGTGCCACCAGTGAGGGACAGACGGAGACCCAGTACTTC.